This T cell receptor beta chain was profiled in a study of blood T cell repertoires in COVID-19 (dated by TCRdb to the early 2020s). Some background on the complete study: Samples covering the acute and convalescent phases of COVID-19 were provided by collaborators in the United States, Italy and Spain. The dataset comprised deeply sampled blood TCRbeta repertoires from subjects exposed to, actively infected with, or recovered from COVID-19. Nearly every sample came with metadata listing a de-identified subject ID, COVID-19 status, age in years and sex. The repertoires were released in a freely available public database intended as a resource for research on the immune response to SARS-CoV-2. The prospective study material was composed of cDNA or gDNA derived from T cells, B-cell-depleted T cells, or PBMCs. The samples were drawn from the first 160 participants of the ongoing ImmuneRACE study and from 1,254 subjects provided by 6 global collaborators. Where available, HLA class I and class II types were obtained from metadata supplied by the sample provider rather than from assay-based typing.

Concerning this clone itself: Its specific antigen is unknown. No qualities accompany the bases; no much larger clone lies one base away.

Each collaborating institution followed its own protocols to collect whole blood in K2EDTA tubes. Collaborator samples were shipped for TCRbeta analysis as frozen whole blood, isolated PBMCs, or DNA extracted from either sample type. General findings and caveats noted by the study authors: Clinical and demographic metadata were provided uncurated, with the amount varying by source and participant.

The CDR3, cysteine through phenylalanine, is 16 amino acids long. Only CDR3 DNA remains: 48 bases, in frame from the first base. V and J lose 0 bases and 1 base, and a span of 9 bases separates them. From a lookup of the germline V gene, CDR1 and CDR2 are LGHNA and YNFKEQ. The immunoSEQ Assay, a bias-controlled multiplex PCR, was used to amplify TCRbeta CDR3 regions from genomic DNA. From the authors' description of their analysis: The number of nucleated cells in each sample was estimated by amplification of reference gene primers within the assay. To quantify the absolute abundance of each unique TCRbeta CDR3 rearrangement, sequence reads were collapsed and filtered. Productive Simpson clonality was computed per sample as the square root of Simpson's diversity index over productive rearrangements. This immuneACCESS table, as held by TCRdb, lists in-frame sequences with V and J called but not all clones. Of the missing ones, under half trace to an unresolved V gene in checked studies; the others have no known cause. V and J calls plus clone size are reproduced from that table; the DNA served to infer D and trimming. The sample table contains roughly 98,000 clones; only one count was recorded for over 75% of them. The ten largest clonotypes hold around an eighth of the sample.

The sequence is built from TRBV4-2 and TRBJ2-2; perhaps TRBD2 is the D gene, with 6 bases matching. The TCR originated in a human donor in a cohort sampled during active COVID-19. Sequencing input: peripheral blood. The sequenced DNA is TGTGCCAGCAGCCAAGAAGGAGCGGGGAACACCGGGGAGCTGTTTTTT. This gives the protein CASSQEGAGNTGELFF.